The clone carrying this TCR beta chain was picked up one time. The Seattle patients, enrolled during active infection, were followed longitudinally. This sample was taken from a study of blood T cell repertoires in COVID-19. On the study more broadly: COVID-19 samples from acute and convalescent phases originated in the United States, Italy and Spain. PBMCs, B-cell-depleted T cells, or T cells provided the cDNA or gDNA that made up the material.

In the authors' workflow: Using reference gene primer amplification, nucleated cell counts were estimated. Data came from immunoSEQ multiplex PCR; TCRdb stores just in-frame clones and leaves some out. The V and J calls and clone size come from that table; D and trimming were worked out from the DNA. In the table there are 180,000 or so clones, about 81% of which are singletons. Trimming at V came to 2 bases and at J to 6 bases, leaving 3 bases not matched to a gene. The CDR3 extends over 14 amino acids. CDR1 is MNHNY, CDR2 SVGAGI, per germline (reference sequence). This TCR derives from a woman aged 80 or over with COVID-19, enrolled during active disease. The chain uses TRBV6-6 and TRBJ2-2; TRBD1 matches at 7 bases. The specimen sequenced was peripheral blood. As DNA, the CDR3 is TGTGCCAGCAGTTACACGACAGGGCCCGGGGAGCTGTTTTTT. Amino acids: CASSYTTGPGELFF.